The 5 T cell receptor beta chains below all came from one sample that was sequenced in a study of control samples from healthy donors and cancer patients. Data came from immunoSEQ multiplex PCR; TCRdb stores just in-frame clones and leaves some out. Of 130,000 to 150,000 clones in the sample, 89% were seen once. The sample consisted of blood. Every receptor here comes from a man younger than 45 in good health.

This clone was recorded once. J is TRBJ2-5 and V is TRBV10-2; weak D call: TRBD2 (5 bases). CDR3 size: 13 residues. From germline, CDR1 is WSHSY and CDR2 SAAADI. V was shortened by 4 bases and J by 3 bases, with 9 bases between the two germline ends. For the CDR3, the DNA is TGCGCCAGCAGTGCGCGGCGGGAAGAGACCCAGTACTTC. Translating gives CASSARREETQYF.

This chain's CDR3 is CASSVQGGGLRVSAGANVLTF. For the CDR3, the DNA is TGTGCCAGCAGCGTCCAGGGTGGGGGTTTGAGGGTTTCGGCTGGGGCCAACGTCCTGACTTTC. The rearrangement links TRBV9 to TRBJ2-6, with D tentatively TRBD1 or TRBD2 (5 bases each). Looked up from germline, CDR1 is SGDLS and CDR2 is YYNGEE. Trimming stripped 2 bases from V and 2 bases from J, with 26 bases between. The CDR3 has 21 residues.

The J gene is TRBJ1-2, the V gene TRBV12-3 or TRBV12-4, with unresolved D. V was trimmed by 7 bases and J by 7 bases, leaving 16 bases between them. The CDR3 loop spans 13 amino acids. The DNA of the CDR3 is TGTGCCAGCAACGACGGCTATAGTCCTGGCTACACCTTC. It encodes CASNDGYSPGYTF.

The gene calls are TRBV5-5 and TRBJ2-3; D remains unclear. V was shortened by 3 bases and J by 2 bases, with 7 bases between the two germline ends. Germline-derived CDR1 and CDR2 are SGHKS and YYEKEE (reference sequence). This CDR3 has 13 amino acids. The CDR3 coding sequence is TGTGCCAGCAGCTCCGCCCCCACAGATACGCAGTATTTT. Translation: CASSSAPTDTQYF.

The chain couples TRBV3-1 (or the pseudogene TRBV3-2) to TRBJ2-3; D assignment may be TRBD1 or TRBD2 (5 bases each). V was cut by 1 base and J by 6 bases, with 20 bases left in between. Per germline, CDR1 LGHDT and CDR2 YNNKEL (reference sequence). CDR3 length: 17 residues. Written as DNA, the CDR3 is TGTGCCAGCAGCCAAGCATGGGGCAGCGGACCGCGGGATACGCAGTATTTT. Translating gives CASSQAWGSGPRDTQYF.